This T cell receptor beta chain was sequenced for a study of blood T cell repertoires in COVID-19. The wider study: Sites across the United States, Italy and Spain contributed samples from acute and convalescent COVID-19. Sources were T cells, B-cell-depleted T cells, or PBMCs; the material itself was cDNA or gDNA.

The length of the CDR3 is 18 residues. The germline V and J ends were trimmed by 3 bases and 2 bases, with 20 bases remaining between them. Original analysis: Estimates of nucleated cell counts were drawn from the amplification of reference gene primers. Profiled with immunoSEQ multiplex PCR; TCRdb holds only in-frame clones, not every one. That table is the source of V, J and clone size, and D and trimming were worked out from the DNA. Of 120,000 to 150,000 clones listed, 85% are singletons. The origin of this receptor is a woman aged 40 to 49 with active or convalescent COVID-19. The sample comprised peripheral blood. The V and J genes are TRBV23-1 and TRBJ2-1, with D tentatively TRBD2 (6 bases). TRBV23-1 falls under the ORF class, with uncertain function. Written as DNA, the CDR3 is TGCGCCAGCAGTCACCGGCCCCTTAGCGGCCCGACCTACAATGAGCAGTTCTTC. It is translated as CASSHRPLSGPTYNEQFF.